The source of this TCR beta chain is a study of multiple sclerosis patients with progressive multifocal leukoencephalopathy. The time point is: around eleven months of natalizumab therapy. At 6 months of natalizumab came T1, and at 12 months came T2. The survey-level immunoSEQ assay was used. Here immunoSEQ multiplex PCR was the method, and the copy in TCRdb shows in-frame clones only, minus some. The sample consists of 30,000 or so clones, about 90% of them appearing once. Trimming removed 3 bases from V and 0 bases from J, with 2 bases in between. The germline V gene encodes CDR1 SGHTA and CDR2 FQGNSA. This CDR3 has 13 residues.

Sequencing used PBMCs, obtained from a patient treated with natalizumab. The clonotype comes from a human donor with multiple sclerosis. This rearrangement joins TRBV7-2 to TRBJ1-4; no clear D. CDR3 residues: CASSFTTNEKLFF. DNA of the CDR3: TGTGCCAGCAGCTTCACAACTAATGAAAAACTGTTTTTT.